A selection of T cell receptor beta chains follows, all from one sample in a study of shared clonotypes between healthy human individuals. Sequencing was performed with immunoSEQ multiplex PCR; in TCRdb, only in-frame clones are kept and a portion is missing. Of a few million clones in the sample, roughly 95% were seen once. Sequencing used naive CD8+ T cells from PBMCs. The origin of the receptors is a man aged 18-30 years in good health. Some clones in this sample may be carry-over from other donors' samples. CDR3s include the opening cysteine and the closing phenylalanine or tryptophan. The order of the fields is clone size, D gene, V gene, J gene, CDR3 DNA, CDR3 protein. The D gene is left open where the match is weak. The size of a clone is reported for some rows only, either as once, few or many, or as a class for expanded clones.

>NA|NA|TRBV27|TRBJ2-7
TGTGCCAGCAGTATTTACCAGGGAGATATGGGGGACGAGCAGTACTTC
CASSIYQGDMGDEQYF
>NA|TRBD2|TRBV27|TRBJ2-7
TGTGCCAGCAGTTATAGCGGGAGGCAACCCTACGAGCAGTACTTC
CASSYSGRQPYEQYF
>NA|TRBD1|TRBV7-9|TRBJ2-1
TGTGCCAGTCTAAACAGACAGGGAAAATCCTACAATGAGCAGTTCTTC
CASLNRQGKSYNEQFF
>NA|NA|TRBV15|TRBJ2-7
TGTGCCACCAGCGGCGAGAGATTTAGCTACGAGCAGTACTTC
CATSGERFSYEQYF
>NA|NA|TRBV29-1|TRBJ2-2
TGCAGCGTTGTACAGAACACCGGGGAGCTGTTTTTT
CSVVQNTGELFF
>NA|NA|TRBV6-6|TRBJ2-7
TGTGCCAGCAGTTACTCTGTGGGAGTCTCCTACGAGCAGTACTTC
CASSYSVGVSYEQYF
>NA|NA|TRBV6-6|TRBJ2-5
TGTGCCAGCAGTGAGGGACGCGGGGTGAGGACCCAGTACTTC
CASSEGRGVRTQYF
>few|TRBD1|TRBV4-1|TRBJ1-1
TGCGCCAGCAGCCTCAGGACAGGGGGAAACACTGAAGCTTTCTTT
CASSLRTGGNTEAFF
>NA|TRBD1|TRBV29-1|TRBJ2-7
TGCAGCGTCACTTTTAGGGACAGGGTCTACGAGCAGTACTTC
CSVTFRDRVYEQYF
>NA|NA|TRBV21-1|TRBJ1-5
TGTGCCAGCAGCAAAGAGGGCAGGGGTGGACAGCCCCAGCATTTT
CASSKEGRGGQPQHF
>NA|NA|TRBV7-6|TRBJ1-1
TGTGCCAGCAGCTTAGGGGGGGAGCACACTGAAGCTTTCTTT
CASSLGGEHTEAFF
>NA|TRBD2|TRBV11-2|TRBJ2-7
TGTGCCAGCAAATTCGAATTGGGGGGGAACGAGCAGTACTTC
CASKFELGGNEQYF
>NA|NA|TRBV6-4|TRBJ1-1
TGTGCCAGCAGCCCCGCCGGGGGGCTCGGGAGGACTGAAGCTTTCTTT
CASSPAGGLGRTEAFF
>NA|NA|TRBV4-1|TRBJ1-1
TGCGCCAGCAGCCAAGCGACGCTGAACACTGAAGCTTTCTTT
CASSQATLNTEAFF
>NA|NA|TRBV11-2|TRBJ1-2
TGTGCCAGCAGCCCACGAGATGGCCTTTCTAACTATGGCTACACCTTC
CASSPRDGLSNYGYTF
>NA|TRBD2|TRBV4-3|TRBJ2-1
TGCGCCAGCAGCCAACGTAGCGGGAGCGGGAATGAGCAGTTCTTC
CASSQRSGSGNEQFF
>NA|TRBD1|TRBV4-3|TRBJ2-7
TGCGCCAGCAGCCAAGATCTAGGAGGACAGGGGTCCTACGAGCAGTACTTC
CASSQDLGGQGSYEQYF
>NA|NA|TRBV28|TRBJ2-7
TGTGCCACCGGGCAGGGAACCGTCTACGAGCAGTACTTC
CATGQGTVYEQYF
>NA|NA|TRBV27|TRBJ1-3
TGTGCCAGCAGCTTGGGTGTCGCTGGAAACACCATATATTTT
CASSLGVAGNTIYF
>NA|NA|TRBV19|TRBJ2-3
TGTGCCAGTAGTATAGGGGCCTCCACAGATACGCAGTATTTT
CASSIGASTDTQYF
>NA|NA|TRBV5-6|TRBJ1-1
TGTGCCAGCAGCTTGGATCGCAGGGGATCAGCTGAAGCTTTCTTT
CASSLDRRGSAEAFF
>NA|NA|TRBV6-5|TRBJ1-3
TGTGCCAGCAGGACGGACATACTCTCTGGAAACACCATATATTTT
CASRTDILSGNTIYF
>NA|TRBD2|TRBV27|TRBJ2-7
TGTGCCAGCAGTTCCAGCGGGAGACCCTACGAGCAGTACTTC
CASSSSGRPYEQYF
>NA|TRBD1|TRBV27|TRBJ2-7
TGTGCCAGCAGTTTTGGACAGGGCTACGAGCAGTACTTC
CASSFGQGYEQYF
>NA|NA|TRBV19|TRBJ1-5
TGTGCCAGTAGAGATTTCCGGGACTCGTGGCAGCCCCAGCATTTT
CASRDFRDSWQPQHF
>NA|TRBD2|TRBV18|TRBJ2-3
TGTGCCAGCTCACAAGTAGCGGGAGGGATCACAGATACGCAGTATTTT
CASSQVAGGITDTQYF
>NA|TRBD1|TRBV14|TRBJ2-3
TGTGCCAGCAGCCCCGATGTCATCCGGGACAGGCAGTATTTT
CASSPDVIRDRQYF
>NA|NA|TRBV2|TRBJ2-2
TGTGCCAGCAAAGAACCAGCGAACACCGGGGAGCTGTTTTTT
CASKEPANTGELFF
>NA|NA|TRBV5-1|TRBJ2-7
TGCGCCAGCAGCCGACAAAAACGGCTTGATTCGTCCTACGAGCAGTACTTC
CASSRQKRLDSSYEQYF
>NA|NA|TRBV7-9|TRBJ2-3
TGTGCCAGCAGCTTAGGTGGCCATACAGATACGCAGTATTTT
CASSLGGHTDTQYF
>NA|NA|TRBV27|TRBJ2-7
TGTGCCAGCAGTTTAGCTGGGGGATTCTACGAGCAGTACTTC
CASSLAGGFYEQYF
>NA|NA|TRBV9|TRBJ1-1
TGTGCCAGCAGCGAAATGAAGGGGACTGAAGCTTTCTTT
CASSEMKGTEAFF
>NA|NA|TRBV29-1|TRBJ2-7
TGCAGCGTTGCGCCGGGACTGTCCTACGAGCAGTACTTC
CSVAPGLSYEQYF
>NA|NA|TRBV27|TRBJ2-7
TGTGCCAGCAGTGCGTTTAGGAGGGCCTACGAGCAGTACTTC
CASSAFRRAYEQYF
>NA|TRBD1|TRBV7-6|TRBJ2-2
TGTGCCAGCAGCTTGGGACAGGGGGCTGAGACCGGGGAGCTGTTTTTT
CASSLGQGAETGELFF
>NA|NA|TRBV7-9|TRBJ1-2
TGTGCCAGCAGCTTCCCGGGACCGCATTATGGCTACACCTTC
CASSFPGPHYGYTF
>NA|TRBD1|TRBV7-9|TRBJ2-1
TGTGCCAGCAGCTCCCGGACAGGGGACAATGAGCAGTTCTTC
CASSSRTGDNEQFF
>once|TRBD1|TRBV29-1|TRBJ2-2
TGCAGCGCCGCTCTCAGGGGGCGTTTGACCGGGGAGCTGTTTTTT
CSAALRGRLTGELFF
>NA|NA|TRBV28|TRBJ2-3
TGTGCCAGCAGTCAATCGGGCCAGCACCAGCCCCCTAAGCAGACAGATACGCAGTATTTT
CASSQSGQHQPPKQTDTQYF
>NA|TRBD2|TRBV6-6|TRBJ2-7
TGTGCCAGCAGTGACTTAGCGGGAGGTAACTACGAGCAGTACTTC
CASSDLAGGNYEQYF
>NA|NA|TRBV28|TRBJ1-5
TGTGCCAGCAGTCCGCCCCCGGTGTATAGCAATCAGCCCCAGCATTTT
CASSPPPVYSNQPQHF
>NA|NA|TRBV27|TRBJ2-4
TGTGCCAGCAGTTTTCAGTACCGTGGAGGAGAGGCCAAAAACATTCAGTACTTC
CASSFQYRGGEAKNIQYF
>NA|NA|TRBV27|TRBJ2-7
TGTGCCAGCAGTTTATGGCCAGCGGAGCCATCTTACGAGCAGTACTTC
CASSLWPAEPSYEQYF
>NA|NA|TRBV19|TRBJ2-7
TGTGCCAGTAGCCTAGGGGCCGGGGCCTACGAGCAGTACTTC
CASSLGAGAYEQYF
>NA|NA|TRBV5-4|TRBJ2-7
TGTGCCAGCAGCTTGGGAGGATACTACGAGCAGTACTTC
CASSLGGYYEQYF
>NA|NA|TRBV28|TRBJ2-1
TGTGCCAGCAGTTTAGGGAATGAGCAGTTCTTC
CASSLGNEQFF
>few|NA|TRBV6-6|TRBJ1-2
TGTGCCAACCGGGACGGCTACCTCTATGGCTACACCTTC
CANRDGYLYGYTF
>NA|TRBD1|TRBV4-1|TRBJ2-4
TGCGCCAGTACTCCATCCGGACAGGGGGCCAAAAACATTCAGTACTTC
CASTPSGQGAKNIQYF
>NA|NA|TRBV5-4|TRBJ1-2
TGTGCCAGCCAGGGTTGGGACTATGGCTACACCTTC
CASQGWDYGYTF
>NA|TRBD1|TRBV29-1|TRBJ1-1
TGCAGCGCCGGGGACAGGGTTATGAACACTGAAGCTTTCTTT
CSAGDRVMNTEAFF
>NA|TRBD1|TRBV4-1|TRBJ2-7
TGCGCCAGCAGCAAACAACGAATCCCGGGACAGAGCTCCTACGAGCAGTACTTC
CASSKQRIPGQSSYEQYF
>NA|NA|TRBV4-3|TRBJ1-5
TGCGCCAGCAGCCAACTTCCGGGGGATCAGCCCCAGCATTTT
CASSQLPGDQPQHF
>NA|TRBD2|TRBV9|TRBJ2-1
TGTGCCAGCAGCGTAGCTAACCAGCGGGGTTACAATGAGCAGTTCTTC
CASSVANQRGYNEQFF
>NA|NA|TRBV11-3|TRBJ2-1
TGTGCCAGCAGCAATGGGGGGACAGTTTCCTACAATGAGCAGTTCTTC
CASSNGGTVSYNEQFF
>NA|NA|TRBV13|TRBJ1-3
TGTGCCAGCAGCGCGGACGGTGGAAACACCATATATTTT
CASSADGGNTIYF
>NA|NA|TRBV7-7|TRBJ2-1
TGTGCCAGCAGCTTTTTGTCCGGCGATGAGCAGTTCTTC
CASSFLSGDEQFF
>NA|TRBD2|TRBV11-2|TRBJ2-4
TGTGCCAGCAGCTTAGGTTCGGGCGGGAGGGCCGGAAACATTCAGTACTTC
CASSLGSGGRAGNIQYF
>NA|NA|TRBV12-2|TRBJ2-2
TGTGCAAGTCGCTTGGGTAGGGGCGGATCCGGGGAGCTGTTTTTT
CASRLGRGGSGELFF
>once|TRBD1|TRBV7-3|TRBJ2-5
TGTGCCAGCAGCCCTGCGGGGACAGGGGGCGGGGAGACCCAGTACTTC
CASSPAGTGGGETQYF
>NA|NA|TRBV4-1|TRBJ2-3
TGCGCCAGCAGCCAAGTGTCCAAGGTGGGGGAACAGTATTTT
CASSQVSKVGEQYF